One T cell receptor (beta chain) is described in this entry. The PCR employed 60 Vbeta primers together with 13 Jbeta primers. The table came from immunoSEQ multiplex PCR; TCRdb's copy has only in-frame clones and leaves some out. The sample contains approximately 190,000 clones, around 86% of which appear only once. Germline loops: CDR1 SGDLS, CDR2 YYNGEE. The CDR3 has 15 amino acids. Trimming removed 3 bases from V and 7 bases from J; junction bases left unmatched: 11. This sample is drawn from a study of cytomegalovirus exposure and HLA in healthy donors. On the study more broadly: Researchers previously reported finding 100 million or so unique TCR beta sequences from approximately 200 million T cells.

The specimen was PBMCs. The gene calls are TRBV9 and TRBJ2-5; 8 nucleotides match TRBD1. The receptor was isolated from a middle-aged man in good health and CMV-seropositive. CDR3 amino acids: CASSDGQGRGGTQYF. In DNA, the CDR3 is TGTGCCAGCAGCGACGGACAGGGCCGGGGAGGGACCCAGTACTTC. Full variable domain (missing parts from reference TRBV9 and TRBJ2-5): DSGVTQTPKHLITATGQRVTLRCSPRSGDLSVYWYQQSLDQGLQFLIQYYNGEERAKGNILERFSAQQFPDLHSELNLSSLELGDSALYFCASSDGQGRGGTQYFGPGTRLLVL.